The 7 T cell receptor beta chains reported below all come from one sample, sequenced in a study of vaccination effects on CD4 cells after COVID-19. Following 10 days of culture, CD4+ T cells were isolated. Every participant took two doses of the BNT162b2 or mRNA-1273 vaccine. Their specific antigens are unknown. Method: immunoSEQ multiplex PCR; TCRdb's copy keeps in-frame clones and lacks some. The sample carries about 47,000 clones, less than 85% recorded once. Sequences were derived from CD4+ T cells from PBMCs cultured without peptide, sampled after COVID-19 vaccination. These TCRs come from a human donor who received a COVID-19 vaccine.

This chain joins TRBV9 and TRBJ1-5; D gene ambiguous. The germline V gene encodes CDR1 SGDLS and CDR2 YYNGEE. Trimming took off 8 bases at V and 6 bases at J, with 6 bases between the two ends. CDR3 length: 10 residues. Here the CDR3 DNA reads TGTGCCAGGGGGTTTCAGCCCCAGCATTTT. This codes for CARGFQPQHF.

The gene calls are TRBV3-1 (or the pseudogene TRBV3-2) and TRBJ2-5, with 7 nucleotides matching TRBD2. The V gene end was trimmed by 1 base and the J gene end by 5 bases; junction bases not matched to a gene: 7. This CDR3 is 15 amino acids long. In germline, CDR1 is LGHDT, CDR2 YNNKEL (reference sequence). The DNA of the CDR3 is TGTGCCAGCAGCCAAGGGGAGGGGACCGGGGAGACCCAGTACTTC. It codes for CASSQGEGTGETQYF.

This clone is a singleton in its sample. The V and J genes are TRBV27 and TRBJ2-1; the match to TRBD2 covers 7 bases. This CDR3 has 13 amino acids. From germline, CDR1 is MNHEY and CDR2 SMNVEV (reference sequence). The V and J ends lost 7 bases and 7 bases, in that order; junction bases with no gene match: 7. CDR3 in amino acids: CASTTGGKNEQFF. CDR3 in DNA: TGTGCCAGCACAACGGGAGGAAAAAATGAGCAGTTCTTC.

The rearrangement links TRBV5-1 to TRBJ1-2; 9 nucleotides line up with TRBD1. The CDR3 length is 15 residues. The V gene's germline CDR1 is SGHRS and CDR2 YFSETQ. V lost 4 bases to trimming and J lost 4 bases; unmatched junction nucleotides: 8. The chain's CDR3 is CASSTGQGRGYGYTF. CDR3 DNA sequence: TGCGCCAGCAGCACCGGACAGGGGCGAGGCTATGGCTACACCTTC.

Concerning this clone itself: One junction end disagrees with the germline gene, perhaps due to a read error. The genes are TRBV7-8 and TRBJ2-4; TRBD2 matches 9 bases. This CDR3 comprises 19 residues. Germline V CDR1 and CDR2: SGHVS, FQNEAQ. The CDR3: CASSRDFSAGGRARNIQYF. DNA of the CDR3: TGTGCCAGCAGCCGAGACTTTTCAGCGGGGGGCCGGGCCAGAAACATTCAGTACTTC. The full variable domain, rest sourced from reference TRBV7-8 and TRBJ2-4, is GAGVSQSPRYKVAKRGQDVALRCDPISGHVSLFWYQQALGQGPEFLTYFQNEAQLDKSGLPSDRFFAERPEGSVSTLKIQRTQQEDSAVYLCASSRDFSAGGRARNIQYFGAGTRLSVL.

This sequence joins TRBV19 and TRBJ1-5; tentatively, D is TRBD1 (5 bases). V lost 5 bases and J 2 bases, leaving 19 bases between the germline ends. Germline-derived CDR1 and CDR2 are LNHDA and SQIVND (reference sequence). The length of the CDR3 is 17 residues. In nucleotides, the CDR3 is TGTGCCAGTAGTGGAGAGACAGTGGGTGGTGGCAATCAGCCCCAGCATTTT. It encodes CASSGETVGGGNQPQHF.

The chain links TRBV18 to TRBJ1-2; tentatively, D is TRBD1 (5 bases). The CDR3 covers 13 residues. Deletions cut 6 bases from V and 8 bases from J, with 16 bases between. Germline V gene data show CDR1 as KGHSH and CDR2 as LQKENI. This chain's CDR3 is CASSPRGEDGYTF. The DNA for the CDR3 is TGTGCCAGCTCTCCCCGGGGGGAGGACGGCTACACCTTC.